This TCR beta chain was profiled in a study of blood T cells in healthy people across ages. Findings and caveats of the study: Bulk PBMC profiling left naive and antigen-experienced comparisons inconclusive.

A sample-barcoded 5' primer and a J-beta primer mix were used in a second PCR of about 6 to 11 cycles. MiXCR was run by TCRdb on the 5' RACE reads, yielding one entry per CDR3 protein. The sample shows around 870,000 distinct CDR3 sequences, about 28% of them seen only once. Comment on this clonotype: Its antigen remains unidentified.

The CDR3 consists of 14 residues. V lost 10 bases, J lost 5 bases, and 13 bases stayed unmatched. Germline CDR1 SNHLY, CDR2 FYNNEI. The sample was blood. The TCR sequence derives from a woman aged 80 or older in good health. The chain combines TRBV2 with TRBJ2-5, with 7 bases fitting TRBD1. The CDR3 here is CATLDRDGKETQYF. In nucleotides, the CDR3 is TGTGCCACCCTAGACAGGGACGGGAAGGAGACCCAGTACTTC.